The present entry profiles one T cell receptor (beta chain) with its context. Only a few counts were recorded for this clone. Its antigen is not yet known. Base qualities were left out, and no much larger clone turns up one base away. Libraries were built with the immunoSEQ multiplex PCR assay. For the multiplex PCR, a mixture combining 60 forward primers for TCR Vbeta segments and 13 reverse primers for TCR Jbeta segments was used. The CDR3 region of rearranged TCR beta genes was amplified from genomic DNA with a multiplex PCR assay. Amplified TCR beta libraries were sequenced as 87-base-pair reads on the Illumina HiSeq System. In the original analysis: A later analysis tallied 75 million to 95 million unique TCR beta chains across the roughly 610 repertoires, and some 10 million of those chains were shared by two or more donors. A nearest-neighbor algorithm error-corrected the raw reads and collapsed the reads into unique sequences, merging closely related sequences to remove PCR and sequencing errors. V, D and J gene segments were assigned by aligning CDR3 sequences to IMGT reference sequences. For a sequence to be retained, at least a six-nucleotide match to both a V gene segment and a J gene segment was required. Rearrangements were called productive when the CDR3 lacked stop codons and stayed in frame with V and J; all others were non-productive. Following IMGT convention, CDR3 was defined as the stretch from the second conserved V-encoded cysteine to the conserved J-encoded phenylalanine. The earlier analysis of approximately 500 of the donors excluded sequences that lacked an unambiguous match to a single V gene segment. In an earlier analysis of approximately 550 of the donors, V segments were called functional above 56.7% productive rearrangements and were called segregating when the between-donor standard deviation exceeded 5%. A statistical classification framework was developed to diagnose cytomegalovirus status using the catalog of TCR beta chain sequences. In a later analysis, TCR nucleotide sequences were compared against IMGT/GENE-DB human TR gene sequences so that V and J genes could be assigned. Using the TCRdist pipeline, a later analysis assigned CDR3 sequences along with most-parsimonious VDJ recombination scenarios. In a later analysis, each TCR beta chain was defined by its CDR3 amino acid sequence together with its V-gene family, and reads lacking a unique V-gene family were excluded. As a way to deal with suspected cross-contamination and a sequencing artifact, a later analysis dropped 450 to 600 nucleotide sequences that were highly shared and had low generation probability. In a later analysis, a clonal expansion index for each public chain was calculated from normalized within-repertoire ranks of inferred template counts. In a later analysis, generation probabilities were computed using a VDJ recombination model fitted to out-of-frame rearrangements, and the results were checked against IGoR. In a later analysis, TCR-TCR, TCR-HLA and TCR-CMV co-occurrence was scored with hypergeometric tests, and a repertoire-size bias correction was applied to TCR pairs. To estimate false discovery rates, a later analysis permuted the HLA or CMV assignments 20 times. In a later analysis, co-occurring TCRs were grouped with DBSCAN, and TCRdist sequence similarity was added when clustering was performed within HLA-allele-positive subsets. Repertoires with fewer than 30,000 or more than 120,000 public chains, plus five repertoires with anomalous nucleotide sharing, were excluded from co-occurrence clustering. The clones in this table, taken by TCRdb from immuneACCESS, are in-frame only. Not every clone is retained; where verified, under half of the shortfall comes from an unresolved V gene, and the cause of the rest is unknown. That table furnishes V, J and clone size, whereas the DNA furnished D and trimming. Across this sample there are more than 95,000 clones, with 10% seen only once. The ten largest clonotypes hold 4% to 5% of the sample.

The cohort was made up of approximately 670 healthy bone marrow donors. At the time of sampling, all cohort members were nominally healthy, though unrecorded immune exposures were likely present. The donor tested CMV seropositive, placing the donor among the 310 or so seropositive members of the cohort. A peripheral blood sample was provided by each donor, and peripheral blood mononuclear cells were used for TCR beta sequencing. The Qiagen DNeasy Blood Extraction Kit was used to extract genomic DNA from the blood cell samples. This sample is drawn from a study of cytomegalovirus exposure and HLA in healthy donors (dated by TCRdb to 2015 to 2018). In the study overall: According to an earlier analysis of several hundred of the donors, some 180 million T cells yielded roughly 110 million unique TCR beta sequences and roughly 280 Gb of sequence data. An early release covering more than 500 HLA-typed donors comprised approximately 300 gigabases of sequencing data and roughly 86 million unique TCR sequences. Along with the approximately 650-subject first cohort, a separate validation cohort of over a hundred different subjects was used. HLA typing covered class I and class II loci at four-digit resolution. Donor age, sex, ethnicity and CMV serostatus were compiled together with the repertoire data. Among the roughly 410 genotyped donors, around 81% belonged to the genetic ancestry cluster associated with self-reported Caucasian donors. On average, approximately 250,000 unique TCR beta nucleotide sequences were sequenced per donor among about 400 genotyped donors of the cohort, with roughly 19% of those sequences being non-productive. In a later analysis, previously published TCR beta repertoires from fewer than 750 donors were re-analyzed and high-resolution HLA genotyping was added so that TCR occurrence patterns could be studied. To decide whether each TCR beta V gene segment behaved as functional or pseudogenic, an earlier analysis of several hundred of the donors relied on high-throughput TCR beta sequencing. The study used immunosequencing to profile the T cell repertoires of approximately 640 subjects and linked those repertoires to cytomegalovirus serostatus. Every repertoire in the discovery cohort had been generated on one and the same sequencing platform. Several DR-DQ haplotypes were handled as single units for association and clustering because linkage in the cohort was strong. The later analysis used no new phenotypic data to find candidate immune exposures, relying instead on TCR beta sequences and their occurrence across donors. The study aimed to test whether signatures of past pathogen exposure could be identified by cataloging public T cell receptors. A later genetic analysis used genome-wide SNP genotypes for about 55% of the 666 donors, treating that subset as a discovery cohort. The number of donors typed differed by locus, with roughly 620-630 for A, B, C, DRB1 and DQB1, roughly 520 for DQA1, some 570 for DPA1, and some 450 for DPB1. To predict cytomegalovirus infection status, the study brought together high-throughput TCR immunosequencing, statistical association of individual TCRs with disease status, and machine learning. Here is what the overall study found, with its caveats: Because counts were too low, some 16 rarely observed V segments, including chromosome 9 orphons, were excluded from the earlier analysis of 587 of the donors. A further reported finding was that TCR beta sequences accurately predicted the HLA-A and HLA-B alleles for most subjects in the first cohort. At a false discovery rate of 0.05, a later analysis linked about 17,000 TCR beta sequences to specific HLA alleles. In an earlier analysis of 450 to 750 of the donors, most TCR beta V segments appeared in productive rearrangements about 90% or about 30% of the time, broadly matching IMGT annotations. According to the authors, the approach could potentially be generalized to other disease states and immunological phenotypes. Linkage disequilibrium might explain the correlated functional status among segregating V segments, but an unknown experimental factor could not be excluded. Presence/absence analyses assumed roughly uniform sequencing depth across donors, an assumption that may not hold. In this cohort, only TCR beta chains were sequenced, and detectable features were limited by the absence of alpha or paired-chain data. Strong co-occurrence of HLA alleles, especially DR and DQ, made assigning TCR associations to individual alleles difficult. A total of about 150 TCR beta chains were listed by the study as associated with cytomegalovirus. In a later analysis, TCR association rates were found to vary across HLA loci, with the most associated TCRs seen for DRB1 alleles and the fewest for HLA-C alleles. CMV serostatus was the only immune exposure information available for the cohort. Most TCR sequences were seen in very few donors, while some public TCRs were found in many individuals. In a later genetic analysis, a missense DCLRE1C variant was associated with V-gene and J-gene trimming of TCR beta chains, and the association was replicated in an independent cohort. In vitro tests confirmed that three of the cytomegalovirus-associated TCR beta chains recognize cytomegalovirus antigens. Cytomegalovirus status was reported to be diagnosed by the classifier with high specificity and sensitivity in both the original and validation cohorts. A cluster of highly shared sequence variants was judged likely to represent a technical artifact of the sequencing pipeline. A later analysis found that HLA-associated TCR beta chains were more clonally expanded and had lower generation probabilities than equally common non-associated chains. Most CMV-associated TCR beta chains appeared to be HLA-restricted in a later analysis, and the HLA associations seemed to be driven largely by CMV exposure. Because HLA typing was missing for some donors at each locus, association tests included only the typed subset. A later analysis reported that several top co-occurrence clusters appeared linked to parvovirus B19, influenza, CMV and Epstein-Barr virus. In a later genetic analysis, fewer N-insertions in productive TCRs were reported among donors in an Asian-associated ancestry cluster than the approximately 710-donor mean.

Specimen: PBMCs. This clonotype was obtained from a young woman in good health and CMV-seropositive.

CDR3 sequence: CASRRRDFYTDTQYF. The DNA sequence reads TGTGCCAGCAGGCGGCGGGACTTCTACACAGATACGCAGTATTTT. Recombination connected TRBV6-5 to TRBJ2-3; a tentative D call is TRBD2 (6 bases match). CDR1 MNHEY and CDR2 SVGAGI were looked up in the germline V gene. Trimming removed 6 bases from V and 2 bases from J, leaving 15 bases between the germline ends. Spanning cysteine to phenylalanine, the CDR3 consists of 15 amino acids. The sequence is cut down to CDR3 DNA, 45 bases in frame from base 1.